This TCR beta chain was recorded in a study of blood T cells in healthy people across ages. General study points: The study regarded diversity estimates from one million T cells as underestimates. There were more naive CD4+ cells and higher diversity in long-lived donors than in aged donors. Naive T cell percentage showed a strong correlation with the diversity of TCR beta.

V lost 6 bases to trimming and J lost 1 base; unmatched junction nucleotides: 6. Per the germline V gene, CDR1 is DFQATT and CDR2 is SNEGSKA (reference sequence). The CDR3 runs 14 residues. Through a sample-barcoded 5' primer and a J-beta primer mix, a second PCR was run for about 7 to 12 cycles. A 12-random-nucleotide template-switch adaptor tagged each cDNA molecule. MiXCR was run by TCRdb on the 5' RACE reads, yielding one entry per CDR3 protein. The table shows approximately 600,000 distinct CDR3 sequences, with 58% occurring only once. Turning to this clonotype: Its target is unknown.

This TCR came from a man aged 55-75 years in good health. The J gene is TRBJ1-5, the V gene TRBV20-1; 7 bases fit TRBD1. The source material was blood. The CDR3, as DNA: TGCAGTGCCGGGACAGCAGAAAGCAATCAGCCCCAGCATTTT. Protein product: CSAGTAESNQPQHF.